A selection of T cell receptor beta chains follows, all from one sample in a study of Ad26.COV2.S vaccination and SARS-CoV-2 variants. This table comes from immunoSEQ multiplex PCR, and its TCRdb copy is limited to in-frame clones, with some not included. The top ten hold around 4.5% of the sample, which has 380,000 or so clones, more than 85% seen once. Sequencing used peripheral blood, obtained in a trial of Ad26.COV2.S vaccine versus placebo. The receptors derive from a person between 18 and 59 years old who received the Ad26.COV2.S COVID-19 vaccine or a placebo. CDR3s include the opening cysteine and the closing phenylalanine or tryptophan. D genes are given only for firm matches. Part of the rows lack a size; the others show once, few, many or a class for expanded clones.

J | size | V | length | D | CDR3 | DNA
TRBJ1-1 | NA | TRBV28 | 14 | NA | CASSSYGWNTEAFF | TGTGCCAGCAGTTCTTATGGGTGGAACACTGAAGCTTTCTTT
TRBJ2-6 | NA | TRBV5-1 | 18 | TRBD2 | CASSPGTSGMGGANVLTF | TGCGCCAGCAGCCCGGGGACTAGCGGGATGGGCGGGGCCAACGTCCTGACTTTC
TRBJ2-3 | NA | TRBV7-8 | 16 | TRBD2 | CASSLELAGDTDTQYF | TGTGCCAGCAGCTTAGAACTAGCGGGGGATACAGATACGCAGTATTTT
TRBJ1-3 | NA | TRBV2 | 15 | TRBD1 | CASTPGTDAGNTIYF | TGTGCCAGCACCCCCGGGACAGATGCAGGAAACACCATATATTTT
TRBJ1-2 | NA | TRBV10-3 | 18 | TRBD1 | CAISEPTLGQVTNYGYTF | TGTGCCATCAGTGAGCCGACCCTGGGACAGGTCACAAACTATGGCTACACCTTC
TRBJ1-5 | NA | TRBV10-3 | 13 | NA | CAINPVLGQPQHF | TGTGCCATCAATCCCGTTTTGGGGCAGCCCCAGCATTTT
TRBJ1-5 | NA | TRBV19 | 16 | TRBD1 | CASSIVGRGDNQPQHF | TGTGCCAGTAGTATAGTCGGCAGGGGGGACAATCAGCCCCAGCATTTT
TRBJ1-5 | NA | TRBV7-8 | 14 | TRBD1 | CASSATGGHQPQHF | TGTGCCAGCAGCGCGACAGGGGGGCATCAGCCCCAGCATTTT
TRBJ2-7 | NA | TRBV4-1 | 14 | NA | CASSQTDWSYEQYF | TGCGCCAGCAGCCAAACGGACTGGAGCTACGAGCAGTACTTC
TRBJ2-5 | NA | TRBV5-5 | 13 | NA | CASHHPAGETQYF | TGTGCCAGCCATCACCCCGCGGGGGAGACCCAGTACTTC
TRBJ1-4 | NA | TRBV9 | 16 | NA | CASSEGTGTTNEKLFF | TGTGCCAGCAGCGAAGGGACGGGCACAACTAATGAAAAACTGTTTTTT
TRBJ2-7 | medium-sized | TRBV29-1 | 13 | TRBD1 | CSVHRGWPYEQYF | TGCAGCGTTCACAGGGGGTGGCCCTACGAGCAGTACTTC
TRBJ2-3 | NA | TRBV2 | 14 | TRBD1 | CASLRTGTADTQYF | TGTGCCAGCTTAAGGACAGGAACCGCAGATACGCAGTATTTT
TRBJ2-1 | NA | TRBV27 | 17 | TRBD1 | CASSFYSGTGVVNEQFF | TGTGCCAGCAGTTTTTACTCCGGGACAGGGGTGGTTAATGAGCAGTTCTTC
TRBJ2-3 | NA | TRBV28 | 14 | NA | CASTTNGGTDTQYF | TGTGCCAGCACAACCAACGGGGGCACAGATACGCAGTATTTT
TRBJ2-7 | once | TRBV13 | 14 | TRBD2 | CASSPWTSGGEQYF | TGTGCCAGCAGCCCCTGGACTAGCGGGGGCGAGCAGTACTTC
TRBJ1-6 | NA | TRBV6-5 | 15 | NA | CASSYSRQGNSPLHF | TGTGCCAGCAGTTACTCGAGGCAGGGGAATTCACCCCTCCACTTT
TRBJ1-5 | NA | TRBV28 | 14 | TRBD1 | CAGRRAGGDQPQHF | TGTGCCGGAAGACGGGCAGGGGGGGATCAGCCCCAGCATTTT
TRBJ1-5 | NA | TRBV27 | 11 | NA | CASRDSGPQHF | TGTGCCAGCAGGGACTCAGGGCCCCAGCATTTT
TRBJ2-2 | NA | TRBV6-5 | 15 | TRBD2 | CASRIRGGATGELFF | TGTGCCAGCAGAATCCGCGGGGGGGCTACCGGGGAGCTGTTTTTT
TRBJ2-3 | NA | TRBV9 | 16 | TRBD2 | CASSATSGEGTDTQYF | TGTGCCAGCAGCGCGACTAGCGGAGAAGGGACAGATACGCAGTATTTT
TRBJ2-1 | once | TRBV24-1 | 16 | TRBD2 | CATSRSSGGADNEQFF | TGTGCCACCAGCCGTTCAAGCGGGGGGGCCGACAATGAGCAGTTCTTC
TRBJ1-3 | NA | TRBV19 | 16 | NA | CASSIGNTNSGNTIYF | TGTGCCAGTAGTATAGGGAACACGAACTCTGGAAACACCATATATTTT
TRBJ1-6 | NA | TRBV30 | 14 | TRBD1 | CAWSRTGPHSPLHF | TGTGCCTGGAGTCGGACAGGGCCGCATTCACCCCTCCACTTT
TRBJ2-2 | NA | TRBV28 | 14 | NA | CASSSTGSTGELFF | TGTGCCAGCAGTTCGACAGGTTCAACCGGGGAGCTGTTTTTT
TRBJ2-5 | NA | TRBV7-9 | 13 | TRBD1 | CASSFTGEETQYF | TGTGCCAGCAGCTTTACAGGGGAAGAGACCCAGTACTTC
TRBJ2-7 | NA | TRBV11-2 | 15 | NA | CASTPYEDSHYEQYF | TGTGCCAGCACGCCGTACGAGGACAGTCACTACGAGCAGTACTTC
TRBJ2-7 | NA | TRBV5-1 | 15 | TRBD2 | CASSLSGGPSYEQYF | TGCGCCAGCAGCTTGAGCGGGGGGCCCTCCTACGAGCAGTACTTC
TRBJ1-6 | NA | TRBV19 | 18 | NA | CASSISLSWQGGNSPLHF | TGTGCCAGTAGTATTTCTCTTTCATGGCAGGGAGGTAATTCACCCCTCCACTTT
TRBJ2-5 | NA | TRBV5-1 | 17 | TRBD1 | CASSFRPTGGTQETQYF | TGCGCCAGCAGCTTCCGACCGACAGGGGGCACCCAAGAGACCCAGTACTTC
TRBJ1-1 | NA | TRBV28 | 14 | TRBD1 | CASGPTGAGTEAFF | TGTGCCAGCGGACCAACAGGGGCAGGGACTGAAGCTTTCTTT
TRBJ2-5 | NA | TRBV4-1 | 16 | TRBD1 | CASSQTGGQLRETQYF | TGCGCCAGCAGCCAGACAGGGGGGCAACTTCGGGAGACCCAGTACTTC
TRBJ1-1 | NA | TRBV27 | 15 | TRBD1 | CASSKDRGLGTEAFF | TGTGCCAGCAGTAAGGACAGGGGGCTTGGAACTGAAGCTTTCTTT
TRBJ2-7 | NA | TRBV11-2 | 15 | TRBD2 | CASSLTSGNVDEQYF | TGTGCCAGCAGCTTAACTAGCGGGAATGTGGACGAGCAGTACTTC
TRBJ2-7 | NA | TRBV5-1 | 15 | NA | CASSRSPAGTYEQYF | TGCGCCAGCAGCCGGAGCCCGGCCGGAACCTACGAGCAGTACTTC
TRBJ2-7 | NA | TRBV6-5 | 14 | TRBD1 | CASSQQGAGYEQYF | TGTGCCAGCAGCCAACAGGGGGCAGGCTACGAGCAGTACTTC
TRBJ2-2 | NA | TRBV28 | 16 | NA | CASSLSGGQNTGELFF | TGTGCCAGCAGTTTATCCGGGGGGCAAAACACCGGGGAGCTGTTTTTT
TRBJ2-5 | NA | TRBV9 | 13 | NA | CASSVGPSETQYF | TGTGCCAGCAGCGTAGGGCCGTCGGAGACCCAGTACTTC
TRBJ2-3 | NA | TRBV28 | 14 | NA | CVVKGVVGTDTQYF | TGTGTCGTAAAGGGGGTAGTAGGCACAGATACGCAGTATTTT
TRBJ2-1 | once | TRBV18 | 14 | NA | CASSPGVAGNEQFF | TGTGCCAGCTCACCAGGGGTAGCTGGCAATGAGCAGTTCTTC
TRBJ2-3 | NA | TRBV12-5 | 18 | NA | CASGLPAKTGLSTDTQYF | TGTGCTAGTGGTTTGCCAGCCAAGACGGGCCTTAGCACAGATACGCAGTATTTT
TRBJ2-1 | NA | TRBV3-1/TRBV3-2 | 14 | TRBD1 | CASARDREWDEQFF | TGTGCCAGCGCCAGGGACAGGGAGTGGGATGAGCAGTTCTTC
TRBJ1-3 | NA | TRBV4-3 | 14 | NA | CASSQTGTGNTIYF | TGCGCCAGCAGCCAAACAGGGACTGGAAACACCATATATTTT
TRBJ2-1 | NA | TRBV6-2/TRBV6-3 | 13 | TRBD2 | CASSGTSGGEQFF | TGTGCCAGCAGTGGGACTAGCGGGGGTGAGCAGTTCTTC
TRBJ2-7 | NA | TRBV13 | 21 | TRBD1 | CASSSQILHPGQLPSRYEQYF | TGTGCCAGCAGCTCTCAGATCTTACATCCGGGACAGCTTCCATCCCGTTACGAGCAGTACTTC
TRBJ2-3 | NA | TRBV27 | 16 | NA | CASSALADASTDTQYF | TGTGCCAGCAGTGCGTTAGCGGATGCTAGCACAGATACGCAGTATTTT
TRBJ1-5 | once | TRBV5-6 | 15 | NA | CASSLGMIDNQPQHF | TGTGCCAGCAGCTTAGGAATGATAGATAATCAGCCCCAGCATTTT
TRBJ1-5 | NA | TRBV28 | 15 | NA | CASSSRTVDNQPQHF | TGTGCCAGCAGTTCGAGGACAGTCGACAATCAGCCCCAGCATTTT
TRBJ1-5 | NA | TRBV5-1 | 15 | NA | CASSLAGQNNQPQHF | TGCGCCAGCAGCTTGGCCGGACAGAACAATCAGCCCCAGCATTTT
TRBJ2-3 | NA | TRBV7-9 | 15 | TRBD1 | CASTRDSASTDTQYF | TGTGCCAGCACCCGGGACAGCGCTAGCACAGATACGCAGTATTTT
TRBJ2-3 | NA | TRBV5-1 | 15 | TRBD1 | CASSHRDRSTDTQYF | TGCGCCAGCAGCCACCGGGACAGAAGCACAGATACGCAGTATTTT
TRBJ2-2 | NA | TRBV30 | 16 | NA | CAWSVGLGGNTGELFF | TGTGCCTGGAGTGTAGGATTGGGGGGAAACACCGGGGAGCTGTTTTTT
TRBJ2-1 | NA | TRBV2 | 13 | NA | CASSVRGGNEQFF | TGTGCCAGCAGTGTGAGGGGTGGCAATGAGCAGTTCTTC
TRBJ2-1 | NA | TRBV5-1 | 13 | NA | CASREFTYNEQFF | TGCGCCAGCAGAGAGTTCACCTACAATGAGCAGTTCTTC
TRBJ2-5 | NA | TRBV10-1 | 12 | NA | CASSESGETQYF | TGCGCCAGCAGTGAAAGTGGGGAGACCCAGTACTTC
TRBJ2-7 | NA | TRBV5-4 | 15 | NA | CASSSLAASSYEQYF | TGTGCCAGCAGCTCACTAGCAGCCAGCTCCTACGAGCAGTACTTC
TRBJ1-5 | NA | TRBV19 | 15 | NA | CASRIQGGPNQPQHF | TGTGCCAGTAGAATACAGGGTGGGCCGAATCAGCCCCAGCATTTT